This T cell receptor (beta chain) is drawn from a study of healthy donors' naive CD4 and CD8 T cells. As for the study in general: A new alpha primer set targeted every functional IMGT alpha variant. Study-level findings and limits: Negatively charged CDR3s marked CD8+ lineage; positively charged CDR3s marked CD4+ lineage. About an eighth of CD4/CD8 propensity variance appeared explained by V, J and CDR3 charge.

A linear amplification protocol produced the TCR libraries from 400 to 550 ng of total RNA. TCRdb re-derived calls from the reads in MiXCR, one entry per CDR3 protein. The sample shows approximately 180,000 distinct CDR3 sequences, about four fifths of them seen only once. V lost 2 bases and J lost 2; bases outside the gene matches: 3. The germline V gene has CDR1 ENHRY and CDR2 SYGVKD. CDR3 size: 16 residues. As regards this clonotype: Antigen unknown.

The gene calls are TRBV10-3 and TRBJ2-7; 13 bases are a match to TRBD2. What was sequenced was naive CD4+ and CD8+ T cells sorted from blood, pooled from several donors. This clonotype was sampled from a pool of human donors in good health; the sample pools cells from several healthy donors. The CDR3 bases are TGTGCCATCAGTGAGGCCGGACTAGCGGGGGCCTACGAGCAGTACTTC. Amino acid sequence: CAISEAGLAGAYEQYF.